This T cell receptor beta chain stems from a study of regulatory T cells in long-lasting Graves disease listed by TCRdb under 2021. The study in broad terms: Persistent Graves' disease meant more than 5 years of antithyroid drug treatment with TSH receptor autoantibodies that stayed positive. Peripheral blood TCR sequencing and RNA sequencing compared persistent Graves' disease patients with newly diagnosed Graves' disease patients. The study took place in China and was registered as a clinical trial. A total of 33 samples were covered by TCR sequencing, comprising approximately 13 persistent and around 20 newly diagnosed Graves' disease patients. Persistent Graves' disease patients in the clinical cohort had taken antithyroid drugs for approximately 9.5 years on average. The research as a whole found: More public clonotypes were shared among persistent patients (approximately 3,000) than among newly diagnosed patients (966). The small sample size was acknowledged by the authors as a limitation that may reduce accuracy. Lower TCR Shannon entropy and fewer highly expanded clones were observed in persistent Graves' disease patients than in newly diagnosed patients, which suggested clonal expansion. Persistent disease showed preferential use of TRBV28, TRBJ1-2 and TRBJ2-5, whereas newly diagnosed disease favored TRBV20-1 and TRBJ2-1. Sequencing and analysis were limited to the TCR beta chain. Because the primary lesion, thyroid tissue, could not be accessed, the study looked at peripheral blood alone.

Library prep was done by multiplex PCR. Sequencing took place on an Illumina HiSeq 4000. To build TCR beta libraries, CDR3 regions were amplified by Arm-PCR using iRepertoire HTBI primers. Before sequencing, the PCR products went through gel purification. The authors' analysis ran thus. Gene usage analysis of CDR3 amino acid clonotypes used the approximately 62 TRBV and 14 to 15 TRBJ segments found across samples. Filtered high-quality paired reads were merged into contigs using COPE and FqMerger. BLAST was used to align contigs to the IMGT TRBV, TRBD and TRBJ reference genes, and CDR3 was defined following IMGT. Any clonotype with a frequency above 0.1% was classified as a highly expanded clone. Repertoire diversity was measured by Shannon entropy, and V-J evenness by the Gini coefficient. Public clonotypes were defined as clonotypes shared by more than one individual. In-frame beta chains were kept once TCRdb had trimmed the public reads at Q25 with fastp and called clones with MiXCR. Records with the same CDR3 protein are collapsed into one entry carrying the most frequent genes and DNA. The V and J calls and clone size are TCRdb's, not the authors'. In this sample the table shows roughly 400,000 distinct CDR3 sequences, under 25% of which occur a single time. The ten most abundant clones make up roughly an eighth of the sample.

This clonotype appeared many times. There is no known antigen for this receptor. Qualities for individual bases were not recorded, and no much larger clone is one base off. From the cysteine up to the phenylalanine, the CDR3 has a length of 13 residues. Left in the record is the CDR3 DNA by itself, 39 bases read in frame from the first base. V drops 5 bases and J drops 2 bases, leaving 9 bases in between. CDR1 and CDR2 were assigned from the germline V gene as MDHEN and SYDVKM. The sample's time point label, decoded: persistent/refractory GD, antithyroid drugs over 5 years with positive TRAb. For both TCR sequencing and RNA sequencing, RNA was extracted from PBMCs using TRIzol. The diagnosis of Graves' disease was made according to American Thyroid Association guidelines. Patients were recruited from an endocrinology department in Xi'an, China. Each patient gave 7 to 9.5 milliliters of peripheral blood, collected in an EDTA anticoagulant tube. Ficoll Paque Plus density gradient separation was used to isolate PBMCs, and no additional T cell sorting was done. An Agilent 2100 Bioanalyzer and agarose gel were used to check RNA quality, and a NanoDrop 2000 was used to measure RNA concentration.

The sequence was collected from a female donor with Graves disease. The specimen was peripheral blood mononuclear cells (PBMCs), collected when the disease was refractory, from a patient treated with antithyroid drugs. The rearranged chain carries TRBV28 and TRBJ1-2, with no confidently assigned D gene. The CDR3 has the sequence CASSAQDNYGYTF. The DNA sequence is TGTGCCAGCAGTGCCCAGGACAACTATGGCTACACCTTC.